Here is one T cell receptor beta chain with its context. What antigen it recognizes has not been identified. Base qualities are not at hand, and no much larger clone is one base apart. The CDR3 sequence holds 15 residues, the cysteine and phenylalanine included. Only the CDR3 DNA is retained, 45 bases long and in frame from the first base. V loses 4 bases, J loses 2 bases, and the germline ends lie 11 bases apart. CDR1 and CDR2 are drawn from the germline V gene: SGHAT, FQNNGV. The sample is drawn from a study of T-cell reconstitution after alpha-beta-depleted transplantation in children (dated by TCRdb to the mid-2010s). Describing the broader study: T-cell immune reconstitution after TCRalphabeta/CD19-depleted allogeneic hematopoietic cell transplantation in children was quantitatively tracked in the study by means of TCR repertoire profiling.

The method was PCR. This sample was sequenced with an Illumina HiSeq 2500. Molecular barcoding was employed in the preparation of TCR libraries, with unique molecular identifiers being used to normalize TCRbeta repertoire quantification. TCRdb reprocessed the public reads (quality trimming at Q25 with fastp, clone calling with MiXCR) and kept in-frame beta chains. Rows are combined by CDR3 protein, so each entry shows the most common genes and DNA. This sample comprises 300,000 or so distinct CDR3 sequences, about 10% of them detected only once. Around a tenth of the sample rests with the top ten. This TCR came from a human donor who donated a stem cell graft to a child with SCID. The sequenced sample was PBMCs from the stem cell graft donor, obtained from the stem cell graft. The sequence links TRBV11-2 to TRBJ1-4, and the D gene may be TRBD1, 5 bases matching. The DNA is TGTGCCAGCAGCTCCCTCCGGGGGACTAATGAAAAACTGTTTTTT. The resulting protein is CASSSLRGTNEKLFF.